This passage covers 11 T cell receptor beta chains from one sample sequenced in a study of T cell repertoires in cytomegalovirus infection (dated by TCRdb to about 2019). No antigen is known for these receptors. These reads were obtained on an Illumina HiSeq 1500. TCRdb reanalyzed the raw reads on its own, using fastp at Q25 for trimming and MiXCR for clone calling, and kept in-frame beta chains. Records with the same CDR3 protein are collapsed into one entry carrying the most frequent genes and DNA. Counted in this sample were around 900,000 distinct CDR3 sequences; roughly a third of them appeared once. The ten largest clones represent 13% of the sample. The sample's treatment or condition label is to be understood as: in vitro stimulation with specific CMV peptide epitopes to enrich CMV-specific T cells. The sample here was cultured CD8+ T cells from PBMCs, taken from culture after CMV antigen stimulation. The receptors were gathered from a human donor in good health (CMV status not recorded). Some clones in this sample may be carry-over from other donors' samples.

The V call is TRBV6-2 or TRBV6-3, the J call TRBJ2-7; no firm D call. The germline gives CDR1 MNHEY, CDR2 SVGEGT. V lost 4 bases and J lost 3, with 13 bases in between. There are 14 residues in the CDR3. CDR3 bases: TGTGCCAGCAGTTCCCCCCGACGATACTACGAGCAGTACGTC. This translates into CASSSPRRYYEQYV.

Only a few counts were recorded for this clonotype. The gene calls are TRBV6-1 and TRBJ2-3; D is perhaps TRBD2 (5 bases). CDR3 length: 11 amino acids. Germline V gene data show CDR1 as MNHNS and CDR2 as SASEGT. CDR3 sequence reads: CATRDGDTQYF. CDR3 nucleotides: TGTGCTACCCGGGATGGGGATACGCAGTATTTT.

The DNA for the CDR3 is TGTGCCAGCAGTCCACTTCCAGGGGGCGCGTACACTGAAGCTTTCTTT. Encoded protein: CASSPLPGGAYTEAFF. The genes are TRBV27 and TRBJ1-1; the match to TRBD1 covers 8 bases. V lost 5 bases and J lost 3; bases outside the gene matches: 11. Germline V gene data show CDR1 as MNHEY and CDR2 as SMNVEV (reference sequence). The CDR3 is 16 amino acids.

This clonotype was counted only a few times. This sequence joins TRBV9 and TRBJ1-1; perhaps TRBD1 as D (5 bases). CDR1 is SGDLS and CDR2 is YYNGEE in the germline V gene. With 4 bases removed from V and 6 bases from J, the gap between germline ends came to 16 bases. The CDR3 runs to 14 residues. CDR3 sequence (DNA): TGTGCCAGCAGCTCGTCGGGGCTTATGGCTGAAGCTTTCTTT. Its translation: CASSSSGLMAEAFF.

The sample holds many counts of this clonotype. V and J are TRBV7-6 and TRBJ1-3; 7 nucleotides agree with TRBD1. V was clipped by 2 bases and J by 0 bases; unmatched bases: 7. This CDR3 comprises 17 residues. Looked up from germline, CDR1 is SGHVS and CDR2 is FNYEAQ. The CDR3 region is CASSLYPGQLSGNTIYF. The CDR3 DNA is TGTGCCAGCAGCTTATACCCGGGACAGCTCTCTGGAAACACCATATATTTT.

V and J are TRBV6-6 and TRBJ1-3; possibly TRBD1 for D (5 bases). Germline V gene sequence: CDR1 MNHNY, CDR2 SVGAGI (reference sequence). This CDR3 is 16 amino acids long. The germline V and J ends were trimmed by 0 bases and 2 bases, with 11 bases remaining between them. The CDR3 DNA reads TGTGCCAGCAGTTACTCCCAGGGAACGGCTGGAAACACCATATATTTT. It specifies CASSYSQGTAGNTIYF.

This clonotype appeared once. The V and J genes are TRBV19 and TRBJ2-5, with a tentative D call TRBD2 (6 bases). The V and J ends lost 5 bases and 1 base respectively, with 17 bases between them. The CDR3 runs to 16 residues. Germline V gene lookup returns CDR1 LNHDA and CDR2 SQIVND (reference sequence). In DNA form, the CDR3 reads TGTGCCAGTAGTGTTGGGACTGGACTACTCCAAGAGACCCAGTACTTC. Translated, it gives CASSVGTGLLQETQYF.

This clonotype has a handful of counts. The chain joins TRBV12-3 or TRBV12-4 to TRBJ2-3; D is tentatively TRBD1 or TRBD2 (5 bases each). V was cut by 2 bases and J by 4 bases, with 16 bases left in between. The CDR3 sequence is 16 residues long. CDR3 DNA sequence: TGTGCCAGCAGTTTACACGTTGGGCAGGGAGCAGATACGCAGTATTTT. This sequence encodes CASSLHVGQGADTQYF.

In this sample, this clonotype turned up a few times. This sequence joins TRBV10-1 and TRBJ2-5; 8 nucleotides line up with TRBD2. V lost 9 bases and J lost 2; bases outside the gene matches: 11. Germline V CDR1 and CDR2: WNHNN, SYGVQD (reference sequence). The CDR3 is 15 amino acids. The CDR3 reads CARPWKAGEQETQYF. The CDR3 nucleotides are TGCGCCAGACCCTGGAAAGCGGGGGAACAAGAGACCCAGTACTTC.

This clonotype was seen only once. J is TRBJ1-2 and V is TRBV6-5, with D perhaps TRBD1 (6 bases). The CDR3 consists of 15 residues. Germline-derived CDR1 and CDR2 are MNHEY and SVGAGI. V was trimmed by 4 bases and J by 4 bases, leaving 16 bases between them. The CDR3 loop is CASSFLEGGLYGYTF. As DNA, the CDR3 is TGTGCCAGCAGTTTCCTCGAGGGGGGCCTCTATGGCTACACCTTC.

This chain connects TRBV6-2 or TRBV6-3 to TRBJ2-5; D is undetermined. Trimming removed 11 bases from V and 5 bases from J, with 18 bases in between. This CDR3 has 13 amino acids. Germline-derived CDR1 and CDR2 are MNHEY and SVGEGT. The CDR3 DNA is TGTGCCTGCACCGGCCCTCCCGAGGAGACCCAGTACTTC. It yields the protein CACTGPPEETQYF.